This record concerns one T cell receptor (beta chain) sequence. The antigen is undetermined. The PCR had 60 Vbeta and 13 Jbeta primers. TCRdb's table, derived via immunoSEQ multiplex PCR, lists solely in-frame clones and lacks some. The sample consists of roughly 120,000 clones, around 72% of them appearing once. The CDR3 runs 15 residues. Germline assignment: CDR1 SSHAT and CDR2 FNYEAQ (reference sequence). The V end lost 2 bases, the J end lost 0 bases, and 7 bases lay between the germline ends. These data are taken from a study of cytomegalovirus exposure and HLA in healthy donors. Study results and limitations: It was taken for granted in presence/absence analyses that sequencing depth across donors was roughly uniform.

This sequence was found in a woman aged 40 to 50 in good health and CMV-seropositive. The chain joins TRBV7-7 to TRBJ2-2; no clear D gene. The sample taken for sequencing was PBMCs. The CDR3 bases are TGTGCCAGCAGCTTATTAGACACGAACACCGGGGAGCTGTTTTTT. This translates into CASSLLDTNTGELFF.